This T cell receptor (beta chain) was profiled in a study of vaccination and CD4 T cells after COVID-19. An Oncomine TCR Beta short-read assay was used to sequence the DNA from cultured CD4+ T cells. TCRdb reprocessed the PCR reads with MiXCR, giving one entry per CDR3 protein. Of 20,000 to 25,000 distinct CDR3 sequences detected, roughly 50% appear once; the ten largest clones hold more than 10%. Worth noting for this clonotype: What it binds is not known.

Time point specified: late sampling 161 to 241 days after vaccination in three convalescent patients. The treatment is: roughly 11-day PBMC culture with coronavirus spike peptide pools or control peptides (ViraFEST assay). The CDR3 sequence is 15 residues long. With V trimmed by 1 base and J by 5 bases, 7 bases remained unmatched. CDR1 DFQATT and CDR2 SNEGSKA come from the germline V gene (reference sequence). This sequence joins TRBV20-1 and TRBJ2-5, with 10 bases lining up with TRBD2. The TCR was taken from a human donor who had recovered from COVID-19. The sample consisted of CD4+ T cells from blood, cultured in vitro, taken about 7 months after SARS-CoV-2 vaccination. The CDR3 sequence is CSARVSGGAGETQYF. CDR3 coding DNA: TGCAGTGCTAGAGTAAGCGGGGGGGCCGGTGAGACCCAGTACTTC.